What follows describes a single T cell receptor beta chain. At one end, the junction sequence differs from germline, possibly due to a read error. The data belong to a study of blood T cell repertoires in COVID-19. Study-wide context: Acute and convalescent COVID-19 samples came from the United States, Italy and Spain. T cells, B-cell-depleted T cells, or PBMCs provided the cDNA or gDNA that served as material.

Authors' data handling: Researchers report that nucleated cell counts were estimated from reference gene primer amplification. The assay was immunoSEQ multiplex PCR, and TCRdb's table has in-frame clones only and misses some. V and J calls and clone size are given by that table; D and trimming were obtained from the DNA. The sample records some 180,000 clones, more than 85% being singletons. Germline V gives CDR1 PRHDT, CDR2 FYEKMQ (reference sequence). The CDR3 has 13 residues. Recruits, aged about 18 to 90 years, lived in 24 US areas. Sequencing used PBMCs or T cells enriched from blood (not recorded which). The chain is built from TRBV13 and TRBJ1-2; the D gene is possibly TRBD1 (5 bases). This receptor was obtained from a woman aged 40 to 50 in a cohort exposed to, infected with or recovered from COVID-19 (not recorded which). The CDR3 bases are TGTGCCAGCAGCCGTGGACAAACTTATGACTACACCTTC. This gives the protein CASSRGQTYDYTF.